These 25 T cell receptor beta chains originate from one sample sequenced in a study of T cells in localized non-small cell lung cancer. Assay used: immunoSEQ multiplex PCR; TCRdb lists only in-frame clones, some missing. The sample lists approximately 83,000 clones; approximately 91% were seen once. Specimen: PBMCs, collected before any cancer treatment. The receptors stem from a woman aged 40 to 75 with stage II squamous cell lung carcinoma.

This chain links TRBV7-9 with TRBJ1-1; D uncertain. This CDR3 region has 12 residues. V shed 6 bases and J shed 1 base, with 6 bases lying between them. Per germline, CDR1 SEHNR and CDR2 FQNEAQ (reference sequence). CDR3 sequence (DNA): TGTGCCAGCAGGCGGGAGAACACTGAAGCTTTCTTT. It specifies CASRRENTEAFF.

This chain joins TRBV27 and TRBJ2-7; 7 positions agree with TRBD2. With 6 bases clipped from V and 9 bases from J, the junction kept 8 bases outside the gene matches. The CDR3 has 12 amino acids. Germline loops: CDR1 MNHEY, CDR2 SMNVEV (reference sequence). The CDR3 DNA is TGTGCCAGCAGCTTTGGGGGGGGGACGCAGTACTTC. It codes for CASSFGGGTQYF.

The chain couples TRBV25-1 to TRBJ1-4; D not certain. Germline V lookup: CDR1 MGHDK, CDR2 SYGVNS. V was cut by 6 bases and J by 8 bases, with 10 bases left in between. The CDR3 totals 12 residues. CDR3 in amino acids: CASSDTIEKLFF. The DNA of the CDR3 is TGTGCCAGCAGCGATACGATAGAAAAACTGTTTTTT. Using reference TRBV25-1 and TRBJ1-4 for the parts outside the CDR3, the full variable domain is EADIYQTPRYLVIGTGKKITLECSQTMGHDKMYWYQQDPGMELHLIHYSYGVNSTEKGDLSSESTVSRIRTEHFPLTLESARPSHTSQYLCASSDTIEKLFFGSGTQLSVL.

The CDR3 loop is CASSREGQGGYEQYF. The CDR3 nucleotides are TGTGCCAGCAGTAGAGAGGGACAGGGCGGCTACGAGCAGTACTTC. The chain has TRBV25-1 and TRBJ2-7; 9 bases are a match to TRBD1. The CDR3 covers 15 residues. Germline V CDR1 and CDR2: MGHDK, SYGVNS. The junction had 8 bases not matched to a gene; V was cut back by 5 bases and J by 3 bases.

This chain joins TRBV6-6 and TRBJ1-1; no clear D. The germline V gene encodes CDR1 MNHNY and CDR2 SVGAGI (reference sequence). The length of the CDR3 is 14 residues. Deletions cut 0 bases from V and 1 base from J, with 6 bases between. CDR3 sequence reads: CASSYSPRNTEAFF. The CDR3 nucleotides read TGTGCCAGCAGTTACTCTCCAAGGAACACTGAAGCTTTCTTT.

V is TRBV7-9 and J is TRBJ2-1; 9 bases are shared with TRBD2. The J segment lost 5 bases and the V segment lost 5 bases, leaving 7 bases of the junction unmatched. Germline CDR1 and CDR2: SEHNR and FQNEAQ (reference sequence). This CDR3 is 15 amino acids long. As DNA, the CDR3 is TGTGCCAGCAGCCTTAGCGGGAGAAGGGACAATGAGCAGTTCTTC. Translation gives CASSLSGRRDNEQFF.

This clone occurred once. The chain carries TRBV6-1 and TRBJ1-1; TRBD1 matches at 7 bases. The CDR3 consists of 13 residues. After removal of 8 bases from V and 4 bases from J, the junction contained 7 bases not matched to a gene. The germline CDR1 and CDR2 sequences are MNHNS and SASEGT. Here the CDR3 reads CASDRQGITEAFF. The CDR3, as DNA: TGTGCCAGCGACCGACAGGGAATCACTGAAGCTTTCTTT.

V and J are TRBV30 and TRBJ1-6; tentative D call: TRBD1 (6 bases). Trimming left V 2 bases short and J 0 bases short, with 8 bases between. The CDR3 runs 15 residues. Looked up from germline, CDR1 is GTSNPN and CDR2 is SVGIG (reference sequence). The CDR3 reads CAWSQGSSYNSPLHF. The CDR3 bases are TGTGCCTGGAGTCAGGGGAGCTCCTATAATTCACCCCTCCACTTT.

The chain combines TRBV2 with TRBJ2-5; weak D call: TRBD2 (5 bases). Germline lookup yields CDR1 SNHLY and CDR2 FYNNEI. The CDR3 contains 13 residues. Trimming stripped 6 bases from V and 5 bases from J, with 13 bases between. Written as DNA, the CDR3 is TGTGCCAGCAGCCTAGTGGGCGGGGAGACCCAGTACTTC. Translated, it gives CASSLVGGETQYF.

The CDR3 protein is CASRRRDGNTIYF. DNA of the CDR3: TGTGCCAGCAGACGTAGGGACGGAAACACCATATATTTT. The gene calls are TRBV27 and TRBJ1-3; the D gene is possibly TRBD1 (5 bases). Trimming removed 6 bases from V and 4 bases from J, with 10 bases in between. This CDR3 comprises 13 residues. Germline CDR1 and CDR2: MNHEY and SMNVEV (reference sequence).

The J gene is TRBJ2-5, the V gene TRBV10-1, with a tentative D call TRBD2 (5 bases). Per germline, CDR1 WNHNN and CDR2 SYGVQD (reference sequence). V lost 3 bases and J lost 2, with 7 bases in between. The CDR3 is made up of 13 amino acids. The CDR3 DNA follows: TGCGCCAGCAGTGAAACGGGGCAAGAGACCCAGTACTTC. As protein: CASSETGQETQYF.

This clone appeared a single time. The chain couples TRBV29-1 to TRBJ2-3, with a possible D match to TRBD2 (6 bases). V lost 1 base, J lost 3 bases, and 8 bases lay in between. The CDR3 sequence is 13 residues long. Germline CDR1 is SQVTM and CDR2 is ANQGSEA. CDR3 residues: CSVEAGGTDTQYF. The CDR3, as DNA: TGCAGCGTTGAAGCCGGGGGAACAGATACGCAGTATTTT.

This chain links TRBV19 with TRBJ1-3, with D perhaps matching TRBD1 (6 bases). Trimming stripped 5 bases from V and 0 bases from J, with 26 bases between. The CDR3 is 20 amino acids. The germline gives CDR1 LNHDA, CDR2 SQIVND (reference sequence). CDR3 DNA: TGTGCCAGTAGTCTAACGGGACACCGCTCCGGAGGGGGCTCTGGAAACACCATATATTTT. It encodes CASSLTGHRSGGGSGNTIYF.

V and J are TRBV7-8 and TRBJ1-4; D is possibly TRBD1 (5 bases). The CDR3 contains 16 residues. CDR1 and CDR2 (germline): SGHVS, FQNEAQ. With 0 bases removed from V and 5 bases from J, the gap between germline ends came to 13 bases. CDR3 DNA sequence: TGTGCCAGCAGCTTAGCAGAATTCGGGGGAAATGAAAAACTGTTTTTT. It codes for CASSLAEFGGNEKLFF. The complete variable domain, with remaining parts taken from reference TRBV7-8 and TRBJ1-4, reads GAGVSQSPRYKVAKRGQDVALRCDPISGHVSLFWYQQALGQGPEFLTYFQNEAQLDKSGLPSDRFFAERPEGSVSTLKIQRTQQEDSAVYLCASSLAEFGGNEKLFFGSGTQLSVL.

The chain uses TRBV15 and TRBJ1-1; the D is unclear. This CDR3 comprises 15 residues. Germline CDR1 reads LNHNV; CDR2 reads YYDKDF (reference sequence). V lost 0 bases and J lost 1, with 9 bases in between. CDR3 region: CATSREQGRNTEAFF. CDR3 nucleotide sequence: TGTGCCACCAGCAGAGAGCAAGGTCGGAACACTGAAGCTTTCTTT.

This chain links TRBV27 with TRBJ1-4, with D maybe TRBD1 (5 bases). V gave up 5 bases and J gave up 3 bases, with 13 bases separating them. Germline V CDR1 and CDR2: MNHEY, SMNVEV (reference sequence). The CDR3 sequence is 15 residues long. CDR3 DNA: TGTGCCAGCAGTCCCCCCACAGGTCCTAATGAAAAACTGTTTTTT. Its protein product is CASSPPTGPNEKLFF.

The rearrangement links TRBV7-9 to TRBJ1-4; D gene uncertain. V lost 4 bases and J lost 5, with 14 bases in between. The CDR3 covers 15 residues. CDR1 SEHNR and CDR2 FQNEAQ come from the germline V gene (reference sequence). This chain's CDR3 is CASSSTSRGNEKLFF. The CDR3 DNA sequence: TGTGCCAGCAGCTCTACCTCCCGAGGGAATGAAAAACTGTTTTTT.

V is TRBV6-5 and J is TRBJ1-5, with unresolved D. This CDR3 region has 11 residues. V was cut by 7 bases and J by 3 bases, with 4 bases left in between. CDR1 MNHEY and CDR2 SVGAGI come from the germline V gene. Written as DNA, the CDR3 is TGTGCCAGCACCTACAATCAGCCCCAGCATTTT. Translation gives CASTYNQPQHF.

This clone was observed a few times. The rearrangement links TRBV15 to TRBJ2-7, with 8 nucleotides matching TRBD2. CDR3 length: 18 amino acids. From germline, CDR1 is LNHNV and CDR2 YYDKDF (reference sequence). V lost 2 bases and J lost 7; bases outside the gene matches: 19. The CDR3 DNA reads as TGTGCCACCAGCAGATCAAACCGGGCGGCGGGAGGAAGTCGGGAGCAGTACTTC. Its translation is CATSRSNRAAGGSREQYF.

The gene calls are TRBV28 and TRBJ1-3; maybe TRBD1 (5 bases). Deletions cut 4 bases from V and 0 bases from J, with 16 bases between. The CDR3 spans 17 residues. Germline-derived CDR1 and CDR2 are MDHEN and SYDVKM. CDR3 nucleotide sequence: TGTGCCAGCAGTTCCGAGCTGGGGGTGCCCTCTGGAAACACCATATATTTT. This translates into CASSSELGVPSGNTIYF.

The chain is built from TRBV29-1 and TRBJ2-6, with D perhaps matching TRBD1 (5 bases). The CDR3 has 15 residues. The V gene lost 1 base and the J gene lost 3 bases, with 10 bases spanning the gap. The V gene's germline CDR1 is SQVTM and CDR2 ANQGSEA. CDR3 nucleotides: TGCAGCGTTGAAGGGCCAGGGCGTGGGGCCAACGTCCTGACTTTC. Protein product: CSVEGPGRGANVLTF.

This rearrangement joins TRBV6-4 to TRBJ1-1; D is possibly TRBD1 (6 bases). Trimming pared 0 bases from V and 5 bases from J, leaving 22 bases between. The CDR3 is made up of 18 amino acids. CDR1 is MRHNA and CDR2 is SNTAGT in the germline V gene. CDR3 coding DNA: TGTGCCAGCAGTGACTCCTGGCACTGGGGGCTGATTTGGACTGAAGCTTTCTTT. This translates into CASSDSWHWGLIWTEAFF.

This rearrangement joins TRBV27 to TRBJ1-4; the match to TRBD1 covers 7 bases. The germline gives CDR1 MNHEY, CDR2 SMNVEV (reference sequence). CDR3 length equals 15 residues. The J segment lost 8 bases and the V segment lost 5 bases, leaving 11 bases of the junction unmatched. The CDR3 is CASSPNRGPREKLFF. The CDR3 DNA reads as TGTGCCAGCAGTCCAAACAGGGGACCCCGCGAAAAACTGTTTTTT.

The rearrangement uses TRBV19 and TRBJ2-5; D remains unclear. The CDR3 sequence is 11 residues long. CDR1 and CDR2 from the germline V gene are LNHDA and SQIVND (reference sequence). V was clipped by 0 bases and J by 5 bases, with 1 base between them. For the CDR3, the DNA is TGTGCCAGTAGTATAGATGAGACCCAGTACTTC. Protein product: CASSIDETQYF.

The CDR3 nucleotides read TGTGCCAGCAGCTTCGGGGTAATGAACACTGAAGCTTTCTTT. This translates into CASSFGVMNTEAFF. The chain has TRBV7-2 and TRBJ1-1; unclear D gene. The V end was cut by 3 bases, the J end by 0 bases, with 8 bases between. The CDR3 has 14 residues. Per germline, CDR1 SGHTA and CDR2 FQGNSA.